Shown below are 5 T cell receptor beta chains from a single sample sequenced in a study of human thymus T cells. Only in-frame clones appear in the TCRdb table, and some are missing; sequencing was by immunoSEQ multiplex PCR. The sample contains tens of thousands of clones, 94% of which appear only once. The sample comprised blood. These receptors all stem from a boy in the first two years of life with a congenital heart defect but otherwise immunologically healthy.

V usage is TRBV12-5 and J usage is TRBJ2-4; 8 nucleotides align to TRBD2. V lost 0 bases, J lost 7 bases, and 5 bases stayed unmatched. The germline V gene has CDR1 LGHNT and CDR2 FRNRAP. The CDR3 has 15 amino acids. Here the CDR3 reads CASGLVNGGANIQYF. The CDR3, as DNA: TGTGCTAGTGGTTTGGTAAACGGGGGGGCCAACATTCAGTACTTC.

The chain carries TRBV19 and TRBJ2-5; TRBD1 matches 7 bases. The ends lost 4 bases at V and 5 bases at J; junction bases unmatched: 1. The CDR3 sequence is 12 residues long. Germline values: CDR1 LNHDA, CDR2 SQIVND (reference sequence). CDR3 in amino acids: CASSTGGETQYF. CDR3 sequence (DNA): TGTGCCAGTAGTACAGGGGGTGAGACCCAGTACTTC. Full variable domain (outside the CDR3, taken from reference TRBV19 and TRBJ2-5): DGGITQSPKYLFRKEGQNVTLSCEQNLNHDAMYWYRQDPGQGLRLIYYSQIVNDFQKGDIAEGYSVSREKKESFPLTVTSAQKNPTAFYLCASSTGGETQYFGPGTRLLVL.

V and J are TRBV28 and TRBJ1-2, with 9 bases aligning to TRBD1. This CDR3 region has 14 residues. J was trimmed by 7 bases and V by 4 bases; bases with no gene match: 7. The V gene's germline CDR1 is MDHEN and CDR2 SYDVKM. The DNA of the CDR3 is TGTGCCAGCAGTTCTAACAGGGGGCATGGTGGCTACACCTTC. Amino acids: CASSSNRGHGGYTF.

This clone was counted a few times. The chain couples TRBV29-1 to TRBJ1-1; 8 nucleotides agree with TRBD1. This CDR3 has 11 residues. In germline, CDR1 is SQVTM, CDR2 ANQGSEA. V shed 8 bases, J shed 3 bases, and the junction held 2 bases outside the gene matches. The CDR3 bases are TGCAGCTCGACAGGGGACACTGAAGCTTTCTTT. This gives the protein CSSTGDTEAFF. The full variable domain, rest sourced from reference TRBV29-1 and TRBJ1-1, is SAVISQKPSRDICQRGTSLTIQCQVDSQVTMMFWYRQQPGQSLTLIATANQGSEATYESGFVIDKFPISRPNLTFSTLTVSNMSPEDSSIYLCSSTGDTEAFFGQGTRLTVV.

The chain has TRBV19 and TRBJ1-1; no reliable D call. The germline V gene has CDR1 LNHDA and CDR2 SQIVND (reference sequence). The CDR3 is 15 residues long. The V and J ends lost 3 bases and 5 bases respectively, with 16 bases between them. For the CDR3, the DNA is TGTGCCAGTAGTATTGCTGCGTTGACGGGGACTGAAGCTTTCTTT. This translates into CASSIAALTGTEAFF.